The 19 T cell receptor beta chains below all came from one sample that was sequenced in a study of OX40 agonist ivuxolimab in advanced cancers. TCRdb's table, derived via immunoSEQ multiplex PCR, lists solely in-frame clones and lacks some. Among tens of thousands of clones listed, 92% were seen once. The specimen comprised CD4+ or CD8+ T cells sorted from blood, sampled in a trial of the OX40 agonist ivuxolimab. Source of these receptors: an adult with an advanced solid tumor such as melanoma, head and neck, liver or kidney cancer.

V usage is TRBV6-6 and J usage is TRBJ2-7; 7 nucleotides match TRBD1. There are 14 residues in the CDR3. With 6 bases clipped from V and 6 bases from J, the junction kept 11 bases outside the gene matches. The V gene's germline CDR1 is MNHNY and CDR2 SVGAGI (reference sequence). The CDR3 nucleotides are TGTGCCAGCAGCCAGGGCAGGGGGATTTCCGAGCAGTACTTC. Its translation: CASSQGRGISEQYF.

V and J are TRBV5-1 and TRBJ1-1, with D tentatively TRBD1 (6 bases). V was cut by 3 bases and J by 5 bases, with 23 bases left in between. The germline CDR1 and CDR2 sequences are SGHRS and YFSETQ. CDR3 length: 17 residues. The CDR3 DNA follows: TGCGCCAGCAGCTCTGTGGGGGAGGGGGAACTATGGACTGAAGCTTTCTTT. It codes for CASSSVGEGELWTEAFF.

The CDR3: CASVGGYTDTQYF. The CDR3 DNA reads TGTGCCTCGGTGGGCGGTTACACAGATACGCAGTATTTT. The genes are TRBV13 and TRBJ2-3; no definite D call. There are 13 residues in the CDR3. Trimming shortened V by 11 bases and J by 2 bases, and 14 bases separated the two germline ends. Germline CDR1 PRHDT, CDR2 FYEKMQ (reference sequence).

This sequence joins TRBV27 and TRBJ2-3; no firm D call. This CDR3 region has 12 residues. Germline V gene data show CDR1 as MNHEY and CDR2 as SMNVEV (reference sequence). V shed 10 bases and J shed 4 bases, with 12 bases lying between them. CDR3 DNA: TGTGCCATTTTGCTGGGTCCAGATACGCAGTATTTT. This translates into CAILLGPDTQYF.

This clone was counted only a few times. Other DNA variants within this sample encode the same CDR3. CDR3: CASSLWGSNTEAFF. In DNA form, the CDR3 reads TGTGCCAGCAGTTTATGGGGCAGTAACACTGAAGCTTTCTTT. The gene calls are TRBV27 and TRBJ1-1; D perhaps matches TRBD1 (5 bases). V was pared by 1 base and J by 2 bases, with 8 bases between. The CDR3 is made up of 14 amino acids. CDR1 and CDR2 from the germline V gene are MNHEY and SMNVEV (reference sequence).

The chain uses TRBV9 and TRBJ1-2; D unresolved. V lost 5 bases to trimming and J lost 8 bases, with 10 bases between them. The CDR3 covers 11 residues. Germline CDR1 is SGDLS and CDR2 is YYNGEE. CDR3: CASRNYGGYTF. CDR3 sequence (DNA): TGTGCCAGCAGAAACTACGGCGGCTACACCTTC.

The chain couples TRBV13 to TRBJ2-2; D is unclear. CDR3 length: 12 residues. V lost 5 bases and J lost 7, with 8 bases in between. Germline V gene lookup returns CDR1 PRHDT and CDR2 FYEKMQ (reference sequence). CDR3 sequence: CASSRTRGELFF. The DNA for the CDR3 is TGTGCCAGCAGCCGAACCCGCGGGGAGCTGTTTTTT.

CDR3 DNA: TGTGCCAGCAGCCCCGGGAGCCAGAGCTACGAGCAGTACTTC. Amino acid sequence: CASSPGSQSYEQYF. This chain joins TRBV5-4 and TRBJ2-7, with D possibly matching TRBD2 (6 bases). The CDR3 has 14 residues. With 4 bases removed from V and 3 bases from J, the gap between germline ends came to 14 bases. Germline V gives CDR1 SGHNT, CDR2 YYREEE (reference sequence).

This rearrangement joins TRBV5-4 to TRBJ2-2, with TRBD2 as a possible D gene (5 bases). This CDR3 has 14 amino acids. The germline V gene encodes CDR1 SGHNT and CDR2 YYREEE (reference sequence). The V end was cut by 1 base, the J end by 6 bases, with 10 bases between. CDR3 residues: CASSLNRRPGELFF. The CDR3 DNA reads as TGTGCCAGCAGCTTGAATCGGAGGCCCGGGGAGCTGTTTTTT.

The chain combines TRBV4-1 with TRBJ2-7; possibly TRBD2 for D (5 bases). This CDR3 has 17 amino acids. V dropped 0 bases and J dropped 0 bases, with 15 bases sitting between them. Looked up from germline, CDR1 is MGHRA and CDR2 is YSYEKL. The CDR3 DNA reads as TGCGCCAGCAGCCAAGATCGTCTTCTAGCACTCTCCTACGAGCAGTACTTC. Encoded protein: CASSQDRLLALSYEQYF.

The chain combines TRBV11-2 with TRBJ2-7; D not certain. CDR1 and CDR2 from the germline V gene are SGHAT and FQNNGV. The V end was cut by 5 bases, the J end by 1 base, with 15 bases between. There are 15 residues in the CDR3. CDR3 protein: CASSLHRRGSYEQYF. CDR3 in DNA: TGTGCCAGCAGCCTCCACCGGAGAGGTTCCTACGAGCAGTACTTC.

V gene TRBV5-6 combines with J gene TRBJ1-1; D is possibly TRBD1 (6 bases). CDR3 length equals 17 residues. Germline CDR1 SGHDT, CDR2 YYEEEE. V lost 0 bases, J lost 5 bases, and 20 bases lay in between. In DNA form, the CDR3 reads TGTGCCAGCAGCTTGGAAATGCTGGGGGCGGCTGGAACTGAAGCTTTCTTT. Encoded protein: CASSLEMLGAAGTEAFF.

The J gene is TRBJ2-7, the V gene TRBV4-1; TRBD1 might be the D (6 bases). The V end lost 0 bases, the J end lost 5 bases, and 11 bases lay between the germline ends. This CDR3 contains 14 residues. Per germline, CDR1 MGHRA and CDR2 YSYEKL. The CDR3 sequence: CASSQERSGDEQYF. The CDR3 region has the DNA TGCGCCAGCAGCCAAGAGAGGTCAGGGGACGAGCAGTACTTC.

The chain employs TRBV4-1 and TRBJ2-7; D unresolved. Germline CDR1 is MGHRA and CDR2 is YSYEKL. The CDR3 runs 15 residues. Trimming stripped 1 base from V and 0 bases from J, with 10 bases between. In DNA, the CDR3 is TGCGCCAGCAGCCAAGTGCCCGCGAGCTCCTACGAGCAGTACTTC. Translating gives CASSQVPASSYEQYF.

The V call is TRBV13, the J call TRBJ1-5; D not resolved. Trimming pared 0 bases from V and 6 bases from J, leaving 9 bases between. Germline V lookup: CDR1 PRHDT, CDR2 FYEKMQ (reference sequence). The CDR3 loop spans 14 amino acids. CDR3 protein: CASSLGGSVQPQHF. In nucleotides, the CDR3 is TGTGCCAGCAGCTTAGGGGGGTCGGTTCAGCCCCAGCATTTT.

The V gene is TRBV27, the J gene TRBJ2-1, with a tentative D call TRBD2 (7 bases). The V gene lost 1 base and the J gene lost 4 bases, with 11 bases spanning the gap. The germline V gene encodes CDR1 MNHEY and CDR2 SMNVEV (reference sequence). The CDR3 runs to 15 residues. The CDR3 protein is CASSLWGGLYNEQFF. Here the CDR3 DNA reads TGTGCCAGCAGTTTATGGGGGGGGCTATACAATGAGCAGTTCTTC.

A word on this clone: The conserved phenylalanine or tryptophan normally closing the CDR3 is absent here, so this likely arose from a read error. Here the CDR3 reads CASSLEGEPNSPLHL. CDR3 in DNA: TGTGCCAGCAGCTTGGAGGGGGAACCGAATTCACCCCTCCACCTT. The V call is TRBV7-9, the J call TRBJ1-6, with D tentatively TRBD1 (6 bases). CDR1 is SEHNR and CDR2 is FQNEAQ in the germline V gene (reference sequence). CDR3 length equals 15 residues. V dropped 3 bases and J dropped 7 bases, with 13 bases sitting between them.

The genes are TRBV4-3 and TRBJ1-1; 9 positions agree with TRBD1. The CDR3 is 17 residues long. CDR1 LGHNA and CDR2 YSLEER come from the germline V gene. V was clipped by 0 bases and J by 0 bases; unmatched bases: 5. CDR3 amino acids: CASSQEGQGSMNTEAFF. In DNA form, the CDR3 reads TGCGCCAGCAGCCAAGAGGGACAGGGTTCCATGAACACTGAAGCTTTCTTT.

The chain recombines TRBV4-1 with TRBJ2-5; D is ambiguous. CDR1 and CDR2 (germline): MGHRA, YSYEKL. The V end was cut by 0 bases, the J end by 4 bases, with 3 bases between. There are 12 residues in the CDR3. The CDR3 DNA follows: TGCGCCAGCAGCCAAGATCTAGAGACCCAGTACTTC. Translation: CASSQDLETQYF.